The next 8 T cell receptor beta chains were all read from a single sample in a study of T cell responses to AZD1222 COVID-19 vaccine. Profiled with immunoSEQ multiplex PCR; TCRdb holds only in-frame clones, not every one. Among some 70,000 clones listed, 75% to 85% were seen once. The sample consisted of peripheral blood, taken 28 days after the second AZD1222 dose. Every receptor here comes from an adult who received the AZD1222 COVID-19 vaccine.

In this sample, this clone turned up once. V is TRBV10-2 and J is TRBJ1-2, with D perhaps TRBD1 (5 bases). The CDR3 loop spans 13 amino acids. The V gene lost 1 base and the J gene lost 4 bases, with 7 bases spanning the gap. Germline loops: CDR1 WSHSY, CDR2 SAAADI. CDR3 DNA sequence: TGCGCCAGCAGTGAGTTTGGGGCCTATGGCTACACCTTC. This encodes CASSEFGAYGYTF.

This clone has just a few counts. This chain connects TRBV28 to TRBJ1-5; D is possibly TRBD1 (5 bases). There are 14 residues in the CDR3. Trimming stripped 6 bases from V and 1 base from J, with 10 bases between. Germline V gene lookup returns CDR1 MDHEN and CDR2 SYDVKM. CDR3 residues: CASRGARSNQPQHF. The CDR3, as DNA: TGTGCCAGCAGAGGGGCGAGGAGCAATCAGCCCCAGCATTTT.

The V call is TRBV7-8, the J call TRBJ2-5; a possible D gene is TRBD2 (7 bases). The CDR3 consists of 16 residues. V gave up 3 bases and J gave up 5 bases, with 19 bases separating them. CDR1 SGHVS and CDR2 FQNEAQ come from the germline V gene. DNA for the CDR3: TGTGCCAGCAGCTTCGGCGGGGGCCCCCACGGCGAGACCCAGTACTTC. This encodes CASSFGGGPHGETQYF.

This chain connects TRBV5-1 to TRBJ2-5, with no clear D. The germline V gene has CDR1 SGHRS and CDR2 YFSETQ. V was clipped by 4 bases and J by 4 bases, with 14 bases between them. The CDR3 totals 14 residues. The CDR3 DNA follows: TGCGCCAGCAGCCTCCGGAAAGCAGGAGAGACCCAGTACTTC. Protein product: CASSLRKAGETQYF.

The rearrangement uses TRBV5-1 and TRBJ2-3, with 9 positions matching TRBD2. The germline V gene has CDR1 SGHRS and CDR2 YFSETQ. After removal of 5 bases from V and 4 bases from J, the junction contained 8 bases not matched to a gene. This CDR3 comprises 15 residues. CDR3 nucleotide sequence: TGCGCCAGCAGACCCAACATAGCGGGGGCAGATACGCAGTATTTT. Protein sequence: CASRPNIAGADTQYF.

Only a few counts were recorded for this clone. The chain is built from TRBV7-2 and TRBJ2-2, with 7 bases fitting TRBD1. V lost 6 bases, J lost 4 bases, and 2 bases stayed unmatched. CDR1 and CDR2 from the germline V gene are SGHTA and FQGNSA. The CDR3 consists of 13 residues. The CDR3, as DNA: TGTGCCAGCAGTGCAGGGGGCACCGGGGAGCTGTTTTTT. This codes for CASSAGGTGELFF.

A few counts support this clone. This rearrangement joins TRBV6-5 to TRBJ1-5, with no clear D. The CDR3 loop spans 15 amino acids. V was cut by 7 bases and J by 3 bases, with 16 bases left in between. In germline, CDR1 is MNHEY, CDR2 SVGAGI. The CDR3: CASKNHPNNNQPQHF. As DNA, the CDR3 is TGTGCCAGCAAAAACCACCCGAATAACAATCAGCCCCAGCATTTT.

The chain is built from TRBV19 and TRBJ1-2; the D gene is possibly TRBD1 (5 bases). With 3 bases removed from V and 9 bases from J, the gap between germline ends came to 20 bases. Germline CDR1 is LNHDA and CDR2 is SQIVND (reference sequence). The CDR3 consists of 15 residues. CDR3 coding DNA: TGTGCCAGTAGTATTGTCGGTGGGGGGGAAACGAGCTACACCTTC. Encoded protein: CASSIVGGGETSYTF. Together with reference TRBV19 and TRBJ1-2, the CDR3 gives the full variable domain: DGGITQSPKYLFRKEGQNVTLSCEQNLNHDAMYWYRQDPGQGLRLIYYSQIVNDFQKGDIAEGYSVSREKKESFPLTVTSAQKNPTAFYLCASSIVGGGETSYTFGSGTRLTVV.